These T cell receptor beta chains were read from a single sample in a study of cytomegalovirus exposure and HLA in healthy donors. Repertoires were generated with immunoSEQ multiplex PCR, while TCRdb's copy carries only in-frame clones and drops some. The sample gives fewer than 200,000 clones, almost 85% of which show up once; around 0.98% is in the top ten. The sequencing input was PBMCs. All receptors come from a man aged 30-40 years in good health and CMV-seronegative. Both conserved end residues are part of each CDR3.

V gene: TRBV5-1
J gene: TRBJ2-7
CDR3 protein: CASSTSGFPYEQYF

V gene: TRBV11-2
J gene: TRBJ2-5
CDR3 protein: CASSLDLILTSGVETQYF

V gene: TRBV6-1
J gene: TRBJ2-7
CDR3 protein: CASSEALGTGVYEQYF

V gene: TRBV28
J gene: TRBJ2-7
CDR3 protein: CASSDGQVPPYEQYF

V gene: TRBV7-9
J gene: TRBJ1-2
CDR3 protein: CASTQERDRGYHGYTF

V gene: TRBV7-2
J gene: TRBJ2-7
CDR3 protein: CASSLEASGQGWYEQYF

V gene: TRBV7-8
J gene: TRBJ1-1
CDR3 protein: CASSLGGRQGLAEAFF

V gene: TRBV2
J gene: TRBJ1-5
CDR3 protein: CASAGSNQPQHF

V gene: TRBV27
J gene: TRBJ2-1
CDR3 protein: CASSSGGQTGNEQFF

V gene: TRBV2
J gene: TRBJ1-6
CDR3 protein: CASPDRDNSPLHF

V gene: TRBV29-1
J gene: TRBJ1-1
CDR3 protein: CSVDGGDGIAFF

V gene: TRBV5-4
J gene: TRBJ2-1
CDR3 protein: CASSLGDRGFEDEQFF

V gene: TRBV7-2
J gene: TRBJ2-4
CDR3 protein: CASSSGQGRAKNIQYF

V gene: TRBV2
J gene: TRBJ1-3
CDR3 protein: CAGLGQGRREGSGNTIYF

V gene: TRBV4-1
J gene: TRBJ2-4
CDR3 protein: CASSPGFRRLTKNIQYF